These 17 T cell receptor beta chains were sequenced from one sample in a study of ipilimumab plus nivolumab after autologous stem cell transplantation. Profiled with immunoSEQ multiplex PCR; TCRdb holds only in-frame clones, not every one. The sample holds tens of thousands of clones, 90% to 95% seen once. This sample comprised PBMCs, obtained in a trial of ipilimumab plus nivolumab as post-transplant consolidation. These receptors were taken from a male donor with multiple myeloma.

The V call is TRBV9, the J call TRBJ1-3; D is unclear. V was shortened by 1 base and J by 0 bases, with 8 bases between the two germline ends. The germline CDR1 and CDR2 sequences are SGDLS and YYNGEE. The CDR3 is 15 residues long. CDR3 DNA: TGTGCCAGCAGCGTATCTCCTAACTCTGGAAACACCATATATTTT. Protein product: CASSVSPNSGNTIYF.

This chain links TRBV6-1 with TRBJ2-3; 14 bases match TRBD2. Trimming at V came to 0 bases and at J to 6 bases, leaving 2 bases not matched to a gene. Germline loops: CDR1 MNHNS, CDR2 SASEGT. CDR3 size: 16 residues. The CDR3 loop is CASSEARTSGRDTQYF. CDR3 nucleotides: TGTGCCAGCAGTGAAGCGCGGACTAGCGGGAGGGATACGCAGTATTTT.

V gene TRBV5-1 combines with J gene TRBJ1-2, with TRBD1 matching 9 bases. The ends lost 2 bases at V and 6 bases at J; junction bases unmatched: 8. Germline CDR1 reads SGHRS; CDR2 reads YFSETQ. This CDR3 has 15 residues. The CDR3 here is CASSFTAGTGNGYTF. For the CDR3, the DNA is TGCGCCAGCAGCTTCACCGCTGGGACAGGGAATGGCTACACCTTC.

The J gene is TRBJ2-1, the V gene TRBV2, with 13 bases fitting TRBD2. J was trimmed by 8 bases and V by 6 bases; bases with no gene match: 7. The CDR3 has 15 amino acids. Germline CDR1 SNHLY, CDR2 FYNNEI. Here the CDR3 DNA reads TGTGCCAGCAGAAAACGGACTAGCGGGAGATATGAGCAGTTCTTC. Amino acid sequence: CASRKRTSGRYEQFF.

The chain recombines TRBV6-5 with TRBJ1-6, with D possibly TRBD1 on 6 matching bases. V gave up 5 bases and J gave up 6 bases, with 11 bases separating them. This CDR3 spans 14 amino acids. Germline assignment: CDR1 MNHEY and CDR2 SVGAGI. The CDR3 loop is CASSRGGRNSPLHF. The CDR3 bases are TGTGCCAGCAGTAGGGGGGGCCGTAATTCACCCCTCCACTTT.

The genes are TRBV6-6 and TRBJ1-4; D is unclear. This CDR3 region has 15 residues. The V gene lost 5 bases and the J gene lost 4 bases, with 14 bases spanning the gap. Germline V lookup: CDR1 MNHNY, CDR2 SVGAGI (reference sequence). The CDR3 spells CASSGTGINNEKLFF. CDR3 sequence (DNA): TGTGCCAGCAGTGGAACCGGGATAAATAATGAAAAACTGTTTTTT.

The chain carries TRBV27 and TRBJ2-3; D perhaps matches TRBD2 (6 bases). Trimming pared 4 bases from V and 1 base from J, leaving 21 bases between. This CDR3 has 18 amino acids. The V gene's germline CDR1 is MNHEY and CDR2 SMNVEV (reference sequence). This chain's CDR3 is CASSSPRGGGSRTDTQYF. Written as DNA, the CDR3 is TGTGCCAGCAGTTCCCCTAGAGGTGGGGGGTCCCGCACAGATACGCAGTATTTT.

This clone was detected once. Germline and junction disagree at one end, which may indicate a read error. The genes are TRBV15 and TRBJ2-7; 10 bases are a match to TRBD2. The CDR3 has 21 amino acids. Germline-derived CDR1 and CDR2 are LNHNV and YYDKDF (reference sequence). CDR3 amino acids: CATSRTPIVISGRSISSEQYF. CDR3 in DNA: TGTGCCACCAGCAGAACCCCCATTGTGATTAGCGGGAGGAGTATCTCCTCCGAGCAGTACTTC.

The chain is built from TRBV9 and TRBJ2-5; D might be TRBD2 (6 bases). The CDR3 sequence is 13 residues long. CDR1 and CDR2 (germline): SGDLS, YYNGEE. Trimming took off 0 bases at V and 4 bases at J, with 7 bases between the two ends. Here the CDR3 DNA reads TGTGCCAGCAGCGTAGGTAGCGGAGAGACCCAGTACTTC. Translating it yields CASSVGSGETQYF. The full variable domain, in which reference TRBV9 and TRBJ2-5 provide the parts outside the CDR3, is DSGVTQTPKHLITATGQRVTLRCSPRSGDLSVYWYQQSLDQGLQFLIQYYNGEERAKGNILERFSAQQFPDLHSELNLSSLELGDSALYFCASSVGSGETQYFGPGTRLLVL.

V usage is TRBV27 and J usage is TRBJ2-1; TRBD2 matches 10 bases. Germline CDR1 is MNHEY and CDR2 is SMNVEV (reference sequence). J was trimmed by 5 bases and V by 6 bases; bases with no gene match: 13. This CDR3 has 17 residues. The CDR3 here is CASRALYSGGTHNEQFF. CDR3 nucleotide sequence: TGTGCCAGCAGGGCACTTTATAGCGGGGGGACACACAATGAGCAGTTCTTC.

The J gene is TRBJ2-2, the V gene TRBV16, with TRBD1 identical over 8 bases. Unmatched junction bases numbered 4, after V lost 1 base and J lost 3 bases. The CDR3 loop spans 16 amino acids. Germline loops: CDR1 KGHSY, CDR2 FQNENV. CDR3 bases: TGTGCCAGCAGCCAATACTACAGGGGGGACACCGGGGAGCTGTTTTTT. It yields the protein CASSQYYRGDTGELFF.

This rearrangement joins TRBV4-2 to TRBJ2-7; 8 nucleotides line up with TRBD1. The CDR3 totals 14 residues. Germline V gene lookup returns CDR1 LGHNA and CDR2 YNFKEQ. The junction had 6 bases not matched to a gene; V was cut back by 2 bases and J by 6 bases. The CDR3 loop reads CASSQSLTGVEQYF. For the CDR3, the DNA is TGTGCCAGCAGCCAATCCCTGACAGGGGTCGAGCAGTACTTC.

The chain combines TRBV7-9 with TRBJ2-3, with D tentatively TRBD1 (6 bases). The CDR3 length is 15 residues. The germline V gene has CDR1 SEHNR and CDR2 FQNEAQ (reference sequence). The V gene lost 2 bases and the J gene lost 1 base, with 10 bases spanning the gap. The CDR3 DNA reads TGTGCCAGCAGCTTAAGACAGGACCGCACAGATACGCAGTATTTT. It yields the protein CASSLRQDRTDTQYF.

The chain is built from TRBV29-1 and TRBJ1-3, with unresolved D. V lost 7 bases and J 4 bases, leaving 14 bases between the germline ends. Germline V gene lookup returns CDR1 SQVTM and CDR2 ANQGSEA. There are 13 residues in the CDR3. CDR3 loop: CSAQPGGGNTIYF. The CDR3, as DNA: TGCAGCGCGCAGCCCGGAGGAGGAAACACCATATATTTT.

The chain recombines TRBV7-3 with TRBJ1-1; 11 nucleotides agree with TRBD1. CDR1 and CDR2 from the germline V gene are SGHTA and FQGTGA. V was pared by 1 base and J by 4 bases, with 11 bases of the junction left unmatched. This CDR3 is 18 amino acids long. The DNA for the CDR3 is TGTGCCAGCAGCTTAAGTCCAGGACGGGACAGGGGGTTCACTGAAGCTTTCTTT. Translating gives CASSLSPGRDRGFTEAFF.

This chain joins TRBV7-9 and TRBJ1-3; D is possibly TRBD1 (5 bases). The germline CDR1 and CDR2 sequences are SEHNR and FQNEAQ (reference sequence). V lost 6 bases to trimming and J lost 2 bases, with 8 bases between them. The CDR3 totals 13 residues. The CDR3 loop reads CASRDSTGNTIYF. CDR3 nucleotide sequence: TGTGCCAGCAGAGACAGCACTGGAAACACCATATATTTT.

The J gene is TRBJ2-2, the V gene TRBV7-3; maybe TRBD2 (6 bases). The CDR3 loop spans 15 amino acids. Trimming pared 5 bases from V and 8 bases from J, leaving 18 bases between. The germline V gene has CDR1 SGHTA and CDR2 FQGTGA. CDR3 sequence: CASSHYTAGLGELFF. As DNA, the CDR3 is TGTGCCAGCAGCCACTACACGGCGGGATTAGGGGAGCTGTTTTTT.